Listed below are T cell receptor beta chains from one sample, sequenced in a study of CD8 T cells in ankylosing spondylitis. TCRdb re-analysed the 5' RACE reads in MiXCR, keeping a single row per CDR3 protein. Of 130,000 or so distinct CDR3 sequences listed, around 7% are singletons. The sample comprised blood, either unsorted or a sorted T cell fraction (not recorded which). The receptors were gathered from a male donor with ankylosing spondylitis or in good health (not recorded which). The conserved cysteine and the conserved F or W are not part of the CDR3 here. For some rows the clone size is stated as once, few or many, or as a class when expanded; others skip it.

abundance: many; j_gene: TRBJ1-2; v_gene: TRBV5-5; CDR3aa: ASSMDRAYYGYT
abundance: many; j_gene: TRBJ2-1; v_gene: TRBV7-3; CDR3aa: ASSSGLALNSYNEQF
abundance: many; j_gene: TRBJ2-3; v_gene: TRBV20-1; CDR3aa: SALGLAGWVQY
abundance: few; j_gene: TRBJ1-5; v_gene: TRBV20-1; CDR3aa: SAAGVGRSNQPQH
abundance: many; j_gene: TRBJ2-3; v_gene: TRBV7-2; CDR3aa: ASSRDWDTDTQY
abundance: many; j_gene: TRBJ1-6; v_gene: TRBV5-1; CDR3aa: ASRDRENSPLH
abundance: many; j_gene: TRBJ2-3; v_gene: TRBV5-1; CDR3aa: ASSAHRRKDTQY
abundance: few; j_gene: TRBJ2-7; v_gene: TRBV29-1; CDR3aa: SVERGVPYEQY
abundance: many; j_gene: TRBJ2-2; v_gene: TRBV5-1; CDR3aa: ASSTGLAGKNTGELF
abundance: many; j_gene: TRBJ2-7; v_gene: TRBV28; CDR3aa: ASLSLGGAYEQY
abundance: many; j_gene: TRBJ2-7; v_gene: TRBV7-9; CDR3aa: ASSPGTSGVYEQY
abundance: many; j_gene: TRBJ2-7; v_gene: TRBV29-1; CDR3aa: SVAGGPYEQY
abundance: many; j_gene: TRBJ1-4; v_gene: TRBV20-1; CDR3aa: SARGAANEKLF
abundance: many; j_gene: TRBJ2-3; v_gene: TRBV7-3; CDR3aa: ASSFGQGLADTQY
abundance: many; j_gene: TRBJ2-3; v_gene: TRBV11-2; CDR3aa: ASSLTTAITDTQY
abundance: many; j_gene: TRBJ2-1; v_gene: TRBV3-1; CDR3aa: ASSQVGTSGLNEQF
abundance: many; j_gene: TRBJ2-5; v_gene: TRBV20-1; CDR3aa: SAPGTSGRTQETQY
abundance: many; j_gene: TRBJ2-5; v_gene: TRBV20-1; CDR3aa: SARRPFGTSGRPQETQY
abundance: many; j_gene: TRBJ2-5; v_gene: TRBV7-2; CDR3aa: ASSFAATGPQETQY
abundance: many; j_gene: TRBJ2-6; v_gene: TRBV12-3/TRBV12-4; CDR3aa: ASSLRGTGANVLT
abundance: many; j_gene: TRBJ1-2; v_gene: TRBV20-1; CDR3aa: SVLHRVRYT
abundance: many; j_gene: TRBJ2-1; v_gene: TRBV11-1; CDR3aa: ASSTGTGIGVEQF
abundance: many; j_gene: TRBJ2-1; v_gene: TRBV11-2; CDR3aa: ASSRRTSGTYSYNEQF
abundance: many; j_gene: TRBJ2-7; v_gene: TRBV12-3/TRBV12-4; CDR3aa: ASSPGTGRSHEQY
abundance: many; j_gene: TRBJ1-1; v_gene: TRBV20-1; CDR3aa: SASTGSAAYTEAF
abundance: many; j_gene: TRBJ1-5; v_gene: TRBV20-1; CDR3aa: SAKGANNQPQH
abundance: few; j_gene: TRBJ1-2; v_gene: TRBV28; CDR3aa: ASSLDTVYGYT
abundance: many; j_gene: TRBJ2-5; v_gene: TRBV12-3/TRBV12-4; CDR3aa: ASRRGAEETQY
abundance: many; j_gene: TRBJ2-7; v_gene: TRBV20-1; CDR3aa: SAKENSGRIYEQY
abundance: many; j_gene: TRBJ2-3; v_gene: TRBV18; CDR3aa: ASSPPVLSTDTQY
abundance: many; j_gene: TRBJ1-2; v_gene: TRBV7-8; CDR3aa: ASSVDSSGYT
abundance: NA; j_gene: TRBJ1-4; v_gene: TRBV12-3/TRBV12-4; CDR3aa: ASSGPDYEKLF
abundance: many; j_gene: TRBJ2-1; v_gene: TRBV15; CDR3aa: ATSRDLAAVSYNEQF
abundance: many; j_gene: TRBJ2-2; v_gene: TRBV20-1; CDR3aa: SAAAGTGAGELF